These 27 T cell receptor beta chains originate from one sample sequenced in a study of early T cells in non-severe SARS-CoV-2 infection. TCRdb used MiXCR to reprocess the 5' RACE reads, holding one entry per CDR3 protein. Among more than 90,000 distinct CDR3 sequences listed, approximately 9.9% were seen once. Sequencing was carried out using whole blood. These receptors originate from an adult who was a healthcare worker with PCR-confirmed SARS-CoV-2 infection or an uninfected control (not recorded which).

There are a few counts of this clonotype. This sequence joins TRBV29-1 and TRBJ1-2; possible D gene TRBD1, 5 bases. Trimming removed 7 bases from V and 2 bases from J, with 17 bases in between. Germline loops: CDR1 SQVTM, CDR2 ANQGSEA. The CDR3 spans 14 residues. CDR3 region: CSAPAGGRNYGYTF. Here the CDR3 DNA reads TGCAGCGCCCCGGCGGGGGGGAGAAACTATGGCTACACCTTC.

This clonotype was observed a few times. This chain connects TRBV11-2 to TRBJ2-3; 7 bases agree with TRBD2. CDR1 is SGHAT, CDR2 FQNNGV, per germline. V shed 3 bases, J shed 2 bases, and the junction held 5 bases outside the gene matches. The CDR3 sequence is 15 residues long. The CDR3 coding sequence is TGTGCCAGCAGCTTTCAGCGGGACCTCACAGATACGCAGTATTTT. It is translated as CASSFQRDLTDTQYF.

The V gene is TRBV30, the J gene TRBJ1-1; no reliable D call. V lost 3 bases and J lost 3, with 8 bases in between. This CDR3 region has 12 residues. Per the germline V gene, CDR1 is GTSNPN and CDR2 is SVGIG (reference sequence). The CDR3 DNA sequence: TGTGCCTGGAGAGAGAGCTACACTGAAGCTTTCTTT. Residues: CAWRESYTEAFF.

The CDR3 spells CASSSSWTGESYTF. The CDR3 DNA follows: TGTGCCAGCAGCTCGTCGTGGACAGGGGAGAGCTACACCTTC. J is TRBJ1-2 and V is TRBV12-3 or TRBV12-4; TRBD1 aligns across 9 bases. The CDR3 totals 14 residues. V trimming: 6 bases; J trimming: 9 bases; junction bases outside the gene matches: 11.

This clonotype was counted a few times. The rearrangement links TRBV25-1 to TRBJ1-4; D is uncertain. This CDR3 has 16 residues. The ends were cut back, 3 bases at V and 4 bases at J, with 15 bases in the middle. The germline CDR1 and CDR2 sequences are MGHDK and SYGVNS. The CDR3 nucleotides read TGTGCCAGCAGTGAGACTTCGGCAAGGAGTAATGAAAAACTGTTTTTT. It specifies CASSETSARSNEKLFF.

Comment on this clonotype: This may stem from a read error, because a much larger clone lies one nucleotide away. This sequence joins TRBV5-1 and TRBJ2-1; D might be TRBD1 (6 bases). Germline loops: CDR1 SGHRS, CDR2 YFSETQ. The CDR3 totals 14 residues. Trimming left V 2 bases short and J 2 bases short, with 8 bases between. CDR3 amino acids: CASSLQGTYNEQFF. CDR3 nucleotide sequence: TGCGCCAGCAGCTTACAGGGTACCTACAATGAGCAGTTCTTC.

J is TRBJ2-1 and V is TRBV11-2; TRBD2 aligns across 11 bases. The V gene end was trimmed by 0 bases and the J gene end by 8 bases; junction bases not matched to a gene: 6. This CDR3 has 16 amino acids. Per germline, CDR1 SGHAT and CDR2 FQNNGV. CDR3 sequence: CASSLDSGRARDEQFF. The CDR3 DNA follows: TGTGCCAGCAGCTTAGATAGCGGGAGGGCGCGCGATGAGCAGTTCTTC.

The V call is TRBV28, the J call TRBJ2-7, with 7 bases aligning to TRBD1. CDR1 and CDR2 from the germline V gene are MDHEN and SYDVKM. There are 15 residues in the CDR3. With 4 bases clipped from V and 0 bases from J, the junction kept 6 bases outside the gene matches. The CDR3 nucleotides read TGTGCCAGCAGTTCGCCGACAGGGAGCTCCTACGAGCAGTACTTC. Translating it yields CASSSPTGSSYEQYF. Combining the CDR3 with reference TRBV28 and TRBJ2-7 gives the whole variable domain DVKVTQSSRYLVKRTGEKVFLECVQDMDHENMFWYRQDPGLGLRLIYFSYDVKMKEKGDIPEGYSVSREKKERFSLILESASTNQTSMYLCASSSPTGSSYEQYFGPGTRLTVT.

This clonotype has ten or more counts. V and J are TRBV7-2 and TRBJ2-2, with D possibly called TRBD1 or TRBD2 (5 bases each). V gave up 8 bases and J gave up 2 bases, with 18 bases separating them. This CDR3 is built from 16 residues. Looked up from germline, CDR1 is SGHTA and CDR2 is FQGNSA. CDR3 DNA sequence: TGTGCCAGCTGCCCTTTCTCGGGGCAAAACACCGGGGAGCTGTTTTTT. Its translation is CASCPFSGQNTGELFF.

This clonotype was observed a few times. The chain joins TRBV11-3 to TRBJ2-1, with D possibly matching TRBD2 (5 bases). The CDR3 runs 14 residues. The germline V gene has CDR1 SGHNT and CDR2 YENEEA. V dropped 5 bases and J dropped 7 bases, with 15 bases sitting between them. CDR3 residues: CASSRTGEINEQFF. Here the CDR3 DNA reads TGTGCCAGCAGCAGGACCGGGGAGATTAATGAGCAGTTCTTC.

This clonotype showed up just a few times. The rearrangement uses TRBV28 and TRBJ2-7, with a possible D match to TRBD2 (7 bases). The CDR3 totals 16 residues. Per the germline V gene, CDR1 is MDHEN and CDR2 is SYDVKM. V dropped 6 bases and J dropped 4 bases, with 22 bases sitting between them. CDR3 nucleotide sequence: TGTGCCAGCAGCCTCATGAGGGGGGGTTCCGATTACGAGCAGTACTTC. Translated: CASSLMRGGSDYEQYF.

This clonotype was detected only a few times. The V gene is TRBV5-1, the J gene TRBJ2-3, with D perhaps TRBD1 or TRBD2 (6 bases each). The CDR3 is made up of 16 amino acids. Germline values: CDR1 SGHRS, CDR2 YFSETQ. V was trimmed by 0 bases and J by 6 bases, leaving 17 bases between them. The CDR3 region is CASSLDSGGRGDTQYF. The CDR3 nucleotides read TGCGCCAGCAGCTTGGATTCCGGGGGCAGGGGCGATACGCAGTATTTT.

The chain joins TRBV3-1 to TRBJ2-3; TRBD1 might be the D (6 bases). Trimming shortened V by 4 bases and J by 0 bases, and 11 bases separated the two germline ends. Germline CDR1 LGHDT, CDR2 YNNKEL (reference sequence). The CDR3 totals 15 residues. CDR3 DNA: TGTGCCAGCAGCCCCCAGGGGTATAGCACAGATACGCAGTATTTT. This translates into CASSPQGYSTDTQYF.

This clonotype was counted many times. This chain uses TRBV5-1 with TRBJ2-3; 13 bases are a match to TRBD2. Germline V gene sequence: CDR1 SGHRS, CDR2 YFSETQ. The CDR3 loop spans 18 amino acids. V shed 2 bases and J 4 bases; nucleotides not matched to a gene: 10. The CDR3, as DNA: TGCGCCAGCAGCTTAAGGACTAGCGGGAGTCGGGGCGCAGATACGCAGTATTTT. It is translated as CASSLRTSGSRGADTQYF.

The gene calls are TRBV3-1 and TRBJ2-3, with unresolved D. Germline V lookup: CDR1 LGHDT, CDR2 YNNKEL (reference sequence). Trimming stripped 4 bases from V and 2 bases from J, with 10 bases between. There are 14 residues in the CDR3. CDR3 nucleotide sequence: TGTGCCAGCAGCCCGGGCCGGGTCACAGATACGCAGTATTTT. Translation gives CASSPGRVTDTQYF.

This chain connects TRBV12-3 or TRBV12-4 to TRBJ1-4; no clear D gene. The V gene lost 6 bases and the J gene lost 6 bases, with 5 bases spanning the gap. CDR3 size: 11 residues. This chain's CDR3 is CASRMYEKLFF. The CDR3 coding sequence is TGTGCCAGCAGAATGTATGAAAAACTGTTTTTT.

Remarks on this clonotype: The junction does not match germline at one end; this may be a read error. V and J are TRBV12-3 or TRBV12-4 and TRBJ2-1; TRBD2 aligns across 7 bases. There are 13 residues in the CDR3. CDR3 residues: CASSLGSGAPPLF. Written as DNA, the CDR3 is TGTGCCAGCAGTTTGGGGAGCGGGGCCCCCCCTCTCTTC.

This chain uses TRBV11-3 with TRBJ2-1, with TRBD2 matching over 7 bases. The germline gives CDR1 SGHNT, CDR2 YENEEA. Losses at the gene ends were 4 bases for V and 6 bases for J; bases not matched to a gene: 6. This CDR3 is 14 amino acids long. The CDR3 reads CASSSAGVVNEQFF. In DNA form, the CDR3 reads TGTGCCAGCAGCTCTGCGGGAGTAGTCAATGAGCAGTTCTTC.

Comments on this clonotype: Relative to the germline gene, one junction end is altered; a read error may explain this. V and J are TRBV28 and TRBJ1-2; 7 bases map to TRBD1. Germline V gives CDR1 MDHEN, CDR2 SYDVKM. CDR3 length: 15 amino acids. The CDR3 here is CVSSQVRDRVYGYTF. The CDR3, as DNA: TGTGTCAGCAGTCAAGTCCGGGACAGAGTTTATGGCTACACCTTC.

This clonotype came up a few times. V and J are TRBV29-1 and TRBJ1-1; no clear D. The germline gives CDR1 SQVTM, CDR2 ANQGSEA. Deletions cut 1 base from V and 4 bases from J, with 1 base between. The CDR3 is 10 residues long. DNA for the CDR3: TGCAGCGTTGAAGGCACTGAAGCTTTCTTT. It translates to CSVEGTEAFF.

CDR3 in amino acids: CSVSRESHIQYF. CDR3 bases: TGCAGCGTTTCGCGGGAGTCGCACATTCAGTACTTC. V usage is TRBV29-1 and J usage is TRBJ2-4; 7 bases agree with TRBD2. Per germline, CDR1 SQVTM and CDR2 ANQGSEA. Unmatched junction bases numbered 6, after V lost 5 bases and J lost 8 bases. The CDR3 has 12 residues.

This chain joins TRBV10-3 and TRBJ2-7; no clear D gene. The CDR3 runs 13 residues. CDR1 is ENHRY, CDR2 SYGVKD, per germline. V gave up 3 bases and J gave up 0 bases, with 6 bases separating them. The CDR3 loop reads CAISDGNSYEQYF. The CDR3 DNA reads TGTGCCATCAGTGACGGCAACTCCTACGAGCAGTACTTC.

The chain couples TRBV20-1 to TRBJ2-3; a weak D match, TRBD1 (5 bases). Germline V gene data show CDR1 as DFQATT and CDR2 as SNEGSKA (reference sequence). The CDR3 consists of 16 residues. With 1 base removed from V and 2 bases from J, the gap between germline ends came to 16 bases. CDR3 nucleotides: TGCAGTGCTAGAGTATCCACAGGCTCCCCCACAGATACGCAGTATTTT. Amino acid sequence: CSARVSTGSPTDTQYF.

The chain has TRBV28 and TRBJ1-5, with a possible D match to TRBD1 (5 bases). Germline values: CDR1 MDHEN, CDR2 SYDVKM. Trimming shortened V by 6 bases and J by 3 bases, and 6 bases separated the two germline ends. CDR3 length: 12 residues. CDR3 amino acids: CASRGPNQPQHF. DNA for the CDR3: TGTGCCAGCAGGGGGCCCAATCAGCCCCAGCATTTT.

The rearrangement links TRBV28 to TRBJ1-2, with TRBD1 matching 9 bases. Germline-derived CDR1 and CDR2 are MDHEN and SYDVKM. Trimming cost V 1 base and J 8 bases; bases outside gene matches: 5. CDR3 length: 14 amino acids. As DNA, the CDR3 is TGTGCCAGCAGTTTATTGGGGACAGGGATAGGCTACACCTTC. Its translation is CASSLLGTGIGYTF.

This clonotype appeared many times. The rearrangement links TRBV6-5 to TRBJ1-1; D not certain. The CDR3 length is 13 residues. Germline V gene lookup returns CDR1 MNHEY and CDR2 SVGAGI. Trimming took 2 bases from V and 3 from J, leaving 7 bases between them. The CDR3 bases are TGTGCCAGCAGTTACAGGCGTGACACTGAAGCTTTCTTT. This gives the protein CASSYRRDTEAFF.

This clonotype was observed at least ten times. CDR3 region: CSAEGQFNTEAFF. The CDR3 bases are TGCAGCGCGGAGGGACAGTTTAACACTGAAGCTTTCTTT. This chain uses TRBV29-1 with TRBJ1-1, with 7 bases aligning to TRBD1. Trimming at V came to 7 bases and at J to 2 bases, leaving 7 bases not matched to a gene. CDR1 and CDR2 (germline): SQVTM, ANQGSEA. The CDR3 consists of 13 residues. The full variable domain, with the rest looked up from reference TRBV29-1 and TRBJ1-1, is SAVISQKPSRDICQRGTSLTIQCQVDSQVTMMFWYRQQPGQSLTLIATANQGSEATYESGFVIDKFPISRPNLTFSTLTVSNMSPEDSSIYLCSAEGQFNTEAFFGQGTRLTVV.